Below, 9 T cell receptor beta chains from the same sample are listed, as sequenced in a study of blood T cell repertoires in COVID-19. The protocol was immunoSEQ multiplex PCR, while the TCRdb copy is restricted to in-frame clones and leaves out a portion. The table lists roughly 66,000 clones, 91% of them singletons. Sequencing was done on a sample of peripheral blood. These receptors were collected from a human donor with active COVID-19. The donor label of this sample is uncertain.

The CDR3 is CASKRVSGGSPLHF. CDR3 coding DNA: TGTGCCAGCAAAAGAGTTTCTGGAGGTTCACCCCTCCACTTT. The chain carries TRBV2 and TRBJ1-6; D gene unclear. The germline CDR1 and CDR2 sequences are SNHLY and FYNNEI. The CDR3 sequence is 14 residues long. Trimming took 7 bases from V and 9 from J, leaving 16 bases between them.

This clone appeared a single time. The chain employs TRBV3-1 (or the pseudogene TRBV3-2) and TRBJ2-7; 7 bases line up with TRBD2. This CDR3 has 15 amino acids. The junction had 12 bases not matched to a gene; V was cut back by 5 bases and J by 5 bases. Germline lookup yields CDR1 LGHDT and CDR2 YNNKEL (reference sequence). Written as DNA, the CDR3 is TGTGCCAGCAGCGCCTGGGGAGGGAGGGCCGACGAGCAGTACTTC. This sequence encodes CASSAWGGRADEQYF.

This clone was seen a few times. The chain has TRBV19 and TRBJ1-1; no clear D gene. CDR3 length equals 13 residues. Deletions cut 5 bases from V and 1 base from J, with 8 bases between. CDR1 is LNHDA and CDR2 is SQIVND in the germline V gene (reference sequence). Here the CDR3 reads CASSPRQNTEAFF. The CDR3 nucleotides read TGTGCCAGTAGTCCAAGACAGAACACTGAAGCTTTCTTT.

The gene calls are TRBV11-3 and TRBJ2-1, with 10 positions matching TRBD1. Germline V gene sequence: CDR1 SGHNT, CDR2 YENEEA. The V segment lost 7 bases and the J segment 7 bases; nucleotides outside the gene matches: 7. This CDR3 is built from 14 residues. CDR3 sequence reads: CASNRGTGVNEQFF. The CDR3 nucleotides read TGTGCCAGCAACCGGGGGACAGGGGTTAATGAGCAGTTCTTC.

The rearrangement uses TRBV6-1 and TRBJ2-7; 12 bases align to TRBD2. V lost 3 bases and J lost 3; bases outside the gene matches: 3. The CDR3 has 15 amino acids. Per the germline V gene, CDR1 is MNHNS and CDR2 is SASEGT. CDR3 nucleotide sequence: TGTGCCAGCAGTGAGGGACTAGCGGGCGGCTACGAGCAGTACTTC. Residues: CASSEGLAGGYEQYF.

Only a few counts were recorded for this clone. This chain links TRBV9 with TRBJ1-5, with no clear D. The CDR3 extends over 15 amino acids. The germline V gene has CDR1 SGDLS and CDR2 YYNGEE. V was clipped by 0 bases and J by 3 bases, with 10 bases between them. In nucleotides, the CDR3 is TGTGCCAGCAGCGTAGACAGTACCGCCAATCAGCCCCAGCATTTT. This codes for CASSVDSTANQPQHF.

The chain has TRBV5-1 and TRBJ2-3; D may be TRBD2 (5 bases). Trimming took 0 bases from V and 4 from J, leaving 6 bases between them. This CDR3 has 13 amino acids. Germline lookup yields CDR1 SGHRS and CDR2 YFSETQ. The CDR3 here is CASSLGRSDTQYF. CDR3 in DNA: TGCGCCAGCAGCTTGGGGAGGTCAGATACGCAGTATTTT.

The V gene is TRBV14, the J gene TRBJ1-1; D perhaps matches TRBD1 (5 bases). Germline V gene data show CDR1 as SGHDN and CDR2 as FVKESK. The CDR3 totals 16 residues. Deletions cut 0 bases from V and 5 bases from J, with 16 bases between. In DNA form, the CDR3 reads TGTGCCAGCAGCCAAGAAACGGCAGGGAGGAGTACTGAAGCTTTCTTT. This encodes CASSQETAGRSTEAFF.

In DNA form, the CDR3 reads TGTGCCAGCAGTTTGGGATCCGGGACAGGGAATTTAGAGACCCAGTACTTC. This sequence encodes CASSLGSGTGNLETQYF. The chain links TRBV28 to TRBJ2-5, with 9 bases fitting TRBD1. The CDR3 runs to 17 residues. V lost 3 bases and J lost 4; bases outside the gene matches: 12. Germline V gene sequence: CDR1 MDHEN, CDR2 SYDVKM.